This is a list of T cell receptor beta chains from one sample in a study of blood T cell repertoires in COVID-19. Repertoires were generated with immunoSEQ multiplex PCR, while TCRdb's copy carries only in-frame clones and drops some. The data contain fewer than 300,000 clones, about nine tenths of them singletons. The specimen sequenced was PBMCs or T cells enriched from blood (not recorded which). The source of these receptors is a woman in her twenties or thirties who had recovered from COVID-19. CDR3s include the opening cysteine and the closing phenylalanine or tryptophan. The D gene is left open where the match is weak. Size is omitted from some rows. Given values are once, few, many or a class for expanded clones.

TRBJ2-7 | TRBV7-2 | . | . | CASSLQIRYEQYF | TGTGCCAGCAGCTTACAGATTCGATACGAGCAGTACTTC
TRBJ2-1 | TRBV7-9 | . | TRBD2 | CASSPLTSGEYNEQFF | TGTGCCAGCAGCCCACTTACTAGCGGAGAATACAATGAGCAGTTCTTC
TRBJ1-6 | TRBV3-1/TRBV3-2 | . | TRBD1 | CASSPPQGAAGSPLHF | TGTGCCAGCAGCCCCCCACAGGGGGCGGCGGGTTCACCCCTCCACTTT
TRBJ1-6 | TRBV30 | . | . | CAWSAELRGNSPLHF | TGTGCCTGGAGTGCCGAGCTTCGGGGTAATTCACCCCTCCACTTT
TRBJ2-1 | TRBV7-2 | . | TRBD2 | CASSLGTNEVKQFF | TGTGCCAGCAGCTTGGGGACTAACGAAGTTAAGCAGTTCTTC
TRBJ1-6 | TRBV28 | . | TRBD1 | CASSGPTDRGQSPLHF | TGTGCCAGCAGTGGTCCCACGGACAGGGGGCAATCACCCCTCCACTTT
TRBJ1-1 | TRBV6-5 | . | TRBD1 | CASSRQGVGTEAFF | TGTGCCAGCAGTCGACAGGGGGTTGGGACTGAAGCTTTCTTT
TRBJ2-7 | TRBV7-9 | . | TRBD1 | CASSARDRDSYEQYF | TGTGCCAGCAGCGCCCGGGACAGGGATTCCTACGAGCAGTACTTC
TRBJ1-5 | TRBV19 | . | TRBD1 | CASSIQDRTTSNQPQHF | TGTGCCAGTAGTATACAGGACAGGACCACGAGCAATCAGCCCCAGCATTTT
TRBJ1-5 | TRBV3-1/TRBV3-2 | . | . | CASSLGGRGNQPQHF | TGTGCCAGCAGCCTAGGGGGGAGGGGAAATCAGCCCCAGCATTTT
TRBJ1-2 | TRBV7-2 | . | TRBD1 | CASSPGTANYGYTF | TGTGCCAGCAGCCCCGGGACAGCTAACTATGGCTACACCTTC
TRBJ2-1 | TRBV19 | . | TRBD2 | CASSILSGSGNEQFF | TGTGCCAGTAGTATACTAAGCGGGAGTGGCAATGAGCAGTTCTTC
TRBJ2-7 | TRBV7-9 | . | TRBD2 | CASSLGTSGSYEQYF | TGTGCCAGCAGCCTCGGGACTAGCGGGAGCTACGAGCAGTACTTC
TRBJ2-7 | TRBV7-2 | . | TRBD2 | CASSRTSYEQYF | TGTGCCAGCAGCCGGACTAGCTACGAGCAGTACTTC
TRBJ1-5 | TRBV6-5 | . | . | CASSPPGGGNQPQHF | TGTGCCAGCAGTCCACCGGGGGGAGGGAATCAGCCCCAGCATTTT
TRBJ2-1 | TRBV25-1 | . | TRBD1 | CASSEWGQGAGNEQFF | TGTGCCAGCAGTGAATGGGGACAGGGGGCTGGCAATGAGCAGTTCTTC
TRBJ2-3 | TRBV11-2 | . | TRBD2 | CASSTRLGGGTDTQYF | TGTGCCAGCAGCACCCGGCTGGGCGGGGGTACAGATACGCAGTATTTT
TRBJ2-5 | TRBV11-2 | few | TRBD1 | CASSLALQGNFETQYF | TGTGCCAGCAGCTTAGCTCTACAGGGGAATTTTGAGACCCAGTACTTC